A selection of T cell receptor beta chains follows, all from one sample in a study of cytotoxic CD8 clonotypes in ibrutinib-treated CLL. Profiling relied on immunoSEQ multiplex PCR, and the TCRdb table lists in-frame clones only, not all of them. The profile shows 90,000 to 100,000 clones, around 80% of them singletons. Sample: PBMCs, taken after 12 months of ibrutinib treatment. These receptors were collected from a human donor with chronic lymphocytic leukemia. The CDR3 runs from the conserved cysteine through the conserved F or W. D genes are given only for firm matches. Clone size is stated in some rows and not others, as once, few, many or a class when expanded.

J gene: TRBJ1-2
V gene: TRBV5-1
clone size: NA
D gene: NA
CDR3 DNA: TGCGCCAGCAGCTTGCGCCCGATCCAAGAGTCTAACTATGGCTACACCTTC
CDR3 protein: CASSLRPIQESNYGYTF

J gene: TRBJ2-5
V gene: TRBV9
clone size: NA
D gene: NA
CDR3 DNA: TGTGCCAGCAGCGTAGACGAGACCAGCCAAGAGACCCAGTACTTC
CDR3 protein: CASSVDETSQETQYF

J gene: TRBJ2-3
V gene: TRBV28
clone size: NA
D gene: NA
CDR3 DNA: TGTGCCAGCAGCCCTCAGGGAAGAAACACAGATACGCAGTATTTT
CDR3 protein: CASSPQGRNTDTQYF

J gene: TRBJ2-7
V gene: TRBV7-2
clone size: NA
D gene: TRBD1
CDR3 DNA: TGTGCCAGCAGACCTACAGGGGGCTTGACCTACGAGCAGTACTTC
CDR3 protein: CASRPTGGLTYEQYF

J gene: TRBJ2-3
V gene: TRBV10-3
clone size: NA
D gene: TRBD2
CDR3 DNA: TGTGCCATCAGTGAGGGGATAGCGGGGGCCCTCACAGATACGCAGTATTTT
CDR3 protein: CAISEGIAGALTDTQYF

J gene: TRBJ2-7
V gene: TRBV7-2
clone size: NA
D gene: NA
CDR3 DNA: TGTGCCAGCAGCTCCGTCTCCCCTCCGGGTCCCGGGCACGAGCAGTACTTC
CDR3 protein: CASSSVSPPGPGHEQYF

J gene: TRBJ2-7
V gene: TRBV5-1
clone size: once
D gene: NA
CDR3 DNA: TGCGCCAGCAGCTTGGGGGGAGCCGAGCAGTACTTC
CDR3 protein: CASSLGGAEQYF

J gene: TRBJ1-1
V gene: TRBV6-6
clone size: NA
D gene: NA
CDR3 DNA: TGTGCCAGCAGTTACTGGGGGCTTGACACTGAAGCTTTCTTT
CDR3 protein: CASSYWGLDTEAFF

J gene: TRBJ1-1
V gene: TRBV30
clone size: few
D gene: NA
CDR3 DNA: TGTGCCTGGACTCTAAACACTGAAGCTTTCTTT
CDR3 protein: CAWTLNTEAFF

J gene: TRBJ2-2
V gene: TRBV28
clone size: NA
D gene: NA
CDR3 DNA: TGTGCCAGCAGTTTGGTTCACCTCGCGACTAGGGGTCAAACCGGGGAGCTGTTTTTT
CDR3 protein: CASSLVHLATRGQTGELFF

J gene: TRBJ2-5
V gene: TRBV28
clone size: NA
D gene: NA
CDR3 DNA: TGTGCCAGCACCCACCCCGGGGGACTGCAGTACTTC
CDR3 protein: CASTHPGGLQYF

J gene: TRBJ1-6
V gene: TRBV9
clone size: NA
D gene: TRBD1
CDR3 DNA: TGTGCCAGCAGCGTGGCGGACAGGGTATATAATTCACCCCTCCACTTT
CDR3 protein: CASSVADRVYNSPLHF

J gene: TRBJ1-1
V gene: TRBV7-2
clone size: NA
D gene: NA
CDR3 DNA: TGTGCCAGCAGCTTAGAGGGGGGGCGTAATACTGAAGCTTTCTTT
CDR3 protein: CASSLEGGRNTEAFF

J gene: TRBJ1-2
V gene: TRBV5-4
clone size: NA
D gene: NA
CDR3 DNA: TGTGCCAGCAGCTTGGCCCTTAAAGGAACCTATGGCTACACCTTC
CDR3 protein: CASSLALKGTYGYTF

J gene: TRBJ2-1
V gene: TRBV4-2
clone size: NA
D gene: TRBD1
CDR3 DNA: TGTGCCAGCAGCCGACGGGACAGATCCCCCTACAATGAGCAGTTCTTC
CDR3 protein: CASSRRDRSPYNEQFF

J gene: TRBJ2-2
V gene: TRBV5-4
clone size: NA
D gene: NA
CDR3 DNA: TGTGCCAGCAGCTTTATAAACCGGGGCACCGGGGAGCTGTTTTTT
CDR3 protein: CASSFINRGTGELFF

J gene: TRBJ2-6
V gene: TRBV21-1
clone size: NA
D gene: NA
CDR3 DNA: TGTGCCAGCAGCGACCGGGACAGGGGGTGTTTCTCTGGGGCCAACGTCCTGACTTTC
CDR3 protein: CASSDRDRGCFSGANVLTF

J gene: TRBJ2-7
V gene: TRBV5-1
clone size: NA
D gene: NA
CDR3 DNA: TGCGCCAGCAGCTTGGGTTCCGGTCGTGCCCTGGGGGACGAGCAGTACTTC
CDR3 protein: CASSLGSGRALGDEQYF

J gene: TRBJ2-1
V gene: TRBV29-1
clone size: NA
D gene: NA
CDR3 DNA: TGCAGCGTTGAACGTGAGGACAAGTTCTTC
CDR3 protein: CSVEREDKFF

J gene: TRBJ2-3
V gene: TRBV2
clone size: NA
D gene: NA
CDR3 DNA: TGTGCCAGCAGTGACGGGCCTCCAGATACGCAGTATTTT
CDR3 protein: CASSDGPPDTQYF

J gene: TRBJ2-4
V gene: TRBV29-1
clone size: once
D gene: TRBD2
CDR3 DNA: TGCAGCGTTAGTAGCGGGGGGACCGCCAAAAACATTCAGTACTTC
CDR3 protein: CSVSSGGTAKNIQYF

J gene: TRBJ2-5
V gene: TRBV9
clone size: NA
D gene: TRBD1
CDR3 DNA: TGTGCCAGCAGCGTTGGGACAGGCCGATTGCAAGAGACCCAGTACTTC
CDR3 protein: CASSVGTGRLQETQYF

J gene: TRBJ2-5
V gene: TRBV4-1
clone size: many
D gene: NA
CDR3 DNA: TGCGCCAGCAGCCACGGAGGGCGGGACCCTGGCGCCCAGTACTTC
CDR3 protein: CASSHGGRDPGAQYF

J gene: TRBJ2-5
V gene: TRBV6-6
clone size: NA
D gene: NA
CDR3 DNA: TGTGCCAGCAGTTACTCGATTTCGGGGCGAGAGACCCAGTACTTC
CDR3 protein: CASSYSISGRETQYF

J gene: TRBJ1-2
V gene: TRBV29-1
clone size: few
D gene: NA
CDR3 DNA: TGCAGCGTTGAGGTCGGTGGCTATGGCTACACCTTC
CDR3 protein: CSVEVGGYGYTF

J gene: TRBJ2-2
V gene: TRBV6-6
clone size: NA
D gene: NA
CDR3 DNA: TGTGCCAGCACAAGGGGGAAAACCAACACCGGGGAGCTGTTTTTT
CDR3 protein: CASTRGKTNTGELFF

J gene: TRBJ1-1
V gene: TRBV7-2
clone size: NA
D gene: NA
CDR3 DNA: TGTGCCAGCAGCCTTTGGGGAGCGAACACTGAAGCTTTCTTT
CDR3 protein: CASSLWGANTEAFF

J gene: TRBJ1-1
V gene: TRBV14
clone size: many
D gene: NA
CDR3 DNA: TGTGCCAGCAGCCAAGTTGGTGCGGGGTGGGCTTTCTTT
CDR3 protein: CASSQVGAGWAFF

J gene: TRBJ1-4
V gene: TRBV6-5
clone size: NA
D gene: NA
CDR3 DNA: TGTGCCAGCAGTTATGAGGCAACTAATGAAAAACTGTTTTTT
CDR3 protein: CASSYEATNEKLFF

J gene: TRBJ2-1
V gene: TRBV7-3
clone size: once
D gene: TRBD2
CDR3 DNA: TGTGCCAGCAGCTTAACCGGGACTAGCGGGGGACTTACGGGACGGTTCTTC
CDR3 protein: CASSLTGTSGGLTGRFF

J gene: TRBJ1-1
V gene: TRBV7-9
clone size: NA
D gene: NA
CDR3 DNA: TGTGCCAGCAGCTTAGCGCTAACTGTTAACACTGAAGCTTTCTTT
CDR3 protein: CASSLALTVNTEAFF

J gene: TRBJ1-1
V gene: TRBV5-6
clone size: NA
D gene: TRBD1
CDR3 DNA: TGTGCCAGCAGCTTAGGACAGGCGAACACTGAAGCTTTCTTT
CDR3 protein: CASSLGQANTEAFF

J gene: TRBJ2-2
V gene: TRBV9
clone size: NA
D gene: NA
CDR3 DNA: TGTGCCAGCAGCGTAGAAGCCGGCCGGGCCGGGGAGCTGTTTTTT
CDR3 protein: CASSVEAGRAGELFF

J gene: TRBJ1-1
V gene: TRBV10-1
clone size: few
D gene: NA
CDR3 DNA: TGCGCCAGCAGTGAGTCTCGGATAGTGGAAGCTTTCTTT
CDR3 protein: CASSESRIVEAFF

J gene: TRBJ2-7
V gene: TRBV14
clone size: few
D gene: NA
CDR3 DNA: TGTGCCAGCAGCCAGGGCTACGAGCAGTACTTC
CDR3 protein: CASSQGYEQYF

J gene: TRBJ2-7
V gene: TRBV10-3
clone size: NA
D gene: NA
CDR3 DNA: TGTGCCATCAGTGATCCCGCAGGCCGGTTTGCCGAGCAGTACTTC
CDR3 protein: CAISDPAGRFAEQYF

J gene: TRBJ2-7
V gene: TRBV29-1
clone size: few
D gene: NA
CDR3 DNA: TGCAGCGTTGTGGCGGCAGGGGCATCCTACGAGCAGTACTTC
CDR3 protein: CSVVAAGASYEQYF

J gene: TRBJ2-7
V gene: TRBV6-1
clone size: NA
D gene: NA
CDR3 DNA: TGTGCCAGCAGTAACGGGAACTCCTACGAGCAGTACTTC
CDR3 protein: CASSNGNSYEQYF

J gene: TRBJ2-2
V gene: TRBV7-6
clone size: NA
D gene: NA
CDR3 DNA: TGTGCCAGCAGCTTCTCTGACCAGGCGTCCGGGGAGCTGTTTTTT
CDR3 protein: CASSFSDQASGELFF

J gene: TRBJ2-1
V gene: TRBV27
clone size: NA
D gene: TRBD2
CDR3 DNA: TGTGCCAGCAGTCTGCGGACTAGCGGGGGTAATGAGCAGTTCTTC
CDR3 protein: CASSLRTSGGNEQFF

J gene: TRBJ1-1
V gene: TRBV29-1
clone size: NA
D gene: NA
CDR3 DNA: TGCAGCGTCGGGAGGGGAATACAGGGCCAGGCTTTCTTT
CDR3 protein: CSVGRGIQGQAFF

J gene: TRBJ2-2
V gene: TRBV25-1
clone size: NA
D gene: TRBD1
CDR3 DNA: TGTGCCAGCAGCCGCCCCACAGGGGGCGCGAACACCGGGGAGCTGTTTTTT
CDR3 protein: CASSRPTGGANTGELFF

J gene: TRBJ2-1
V gene: TRBV1
clone size: NA
D gene: NA
CDR3 DNA: TGCACCAGCAGCCCTACCCCGGAGACTGAGCAGTTCTTC
CDR3 protein: CTSSPTPETEQFF

J gene: TRBJ1-2
V gene: TRBV4-1
clone size: NA
D gene: NA
CDR3 DNA: TGCGCCAGCAGCCAAGATTCCACCGCAGCTAACTATGGCTACACCTTC
CDR3 protein: CASSQDSTAANYGYTF

J gene: TRBJ2-7
V gene: TRBV18
clone size: NA
D gene: NA
CDR3 DNA: TGTGCCAGCTCACCGGACTTGAACTCTATCTACGAGCAGTACTTC
CDR3 protein: CASSPDLNSIYEQYF

J gene: TRBJ1-4
V gene: TRBV6-6
clone size: NA
D gene: NA
CDR3 DNA: TGTGCCAGCGAAGGCGGTAGTGTGGGTGAAAAACTGTTTTTT
CDR3 protein: CASEGGSVGEKLFF

J gene: TRBJ2-5
V gene: TRBV19
clone size: NA
D gene: NA
CDR3 DNA: TGTGCCAGTAGCAGGGCCCTGAGGGAGACCCAGTACTTC
CDR3 protein: CASSRALRETQYF